This T cell receptor (beta chain) was recovered during a study of T cells in Graves' hyperthyroidism and ophthalmopathy. Individuals with ophthalmopathy presented a Clinical Activity Score of at least 3, a NOSPECS grade of at least 4 and a duration under 3 months. Exclusions: uncontrolled infection, other autoimmune disease, pregnancy, lactation. Cells are PBMCs isolated from 10 ml of fresh blood. Study conclusions and caveats: Most thyroid clonotypes expanded above 0.001 appeared in blood too.

The length of the CDR3 is 16 residues. Germline CDR1 and CDR2: LGHDT and YNNKEL (reference sequence). V gave up 0 bases and J gave up 3 bases; unmatched junction bases: 3. This clonotype was seen ten or more times. The antigen is unknown. Amplification of TCR beta CDR3 regions used RNA as the template. First-round RT-PCR targeting the TCR CDR3 was performed with the HTBI primer set. From the multiplex PCR reads, TCRdb called clonotypes with MiXCR, one entry per CDR3 protein. This sample yields roughly 600,000 distinct CDR3 sequences, of which about 14% are seen a single time; roughly an eighth belongs to the top ten.

Input material: blood. The chain recombines TRBV3-1 with TRBJ2-1, with TRBD2 matching 9 bases. The clonotype was recovered from a woman in her forties or fifties with Graves' ophthalmopathy. The CDR3 sequence is CASSQERTSDYNEQFF. The DNA of the CDR3 is TGTGCCAGCAGCCAAGAACGGACTAGCGACTACAATGAGCAGTTCTTC.